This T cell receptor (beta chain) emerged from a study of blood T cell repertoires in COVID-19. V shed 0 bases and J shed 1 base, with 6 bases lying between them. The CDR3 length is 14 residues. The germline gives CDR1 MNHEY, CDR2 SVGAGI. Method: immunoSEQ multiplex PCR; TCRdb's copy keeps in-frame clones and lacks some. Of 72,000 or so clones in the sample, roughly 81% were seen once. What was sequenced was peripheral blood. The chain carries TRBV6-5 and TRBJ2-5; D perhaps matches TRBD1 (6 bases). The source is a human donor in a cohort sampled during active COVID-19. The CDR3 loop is CASSYSTGQETQYF. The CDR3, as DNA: TGTGCCAGCAGTTACTCGACAGGCCAAGAGACCCAGTACTTC.